The 3 T cell receptor beta chains below come from one sample, sequenced in a study of blood T cell repertoires in COVID-19. Profiling relied on immunoSEQ multiplex PCR, and the TCRdb table lists in-frame clones only, not all of them. The repertoire holds under 300,000 clones, with 80% to 90% as singletons. The sequencing input was PBMCs or T cells enriched from blood (not recorded which). These receptors all stem from a man aged 40-55 years who had recovered from COVID-19.

In its sample, this clone was seen once. J is TRBJ1-4 and V is TRBV30, with unresolved D. This CDR3 is built from 12 residues. V was cut by 0 bases and J by 5 bases, with 4 bases left in between. Germline loops: CDR1 GTSNPN, CDR2 SVGIG (reference sequence). The CDR3 region has the DNA TGTGCCTGGAGTGTCAGGAATGAAAAACTGTTTTTT. This translates into CAWSVRNEKLFF.

The rearrangement uses TRBV7-6 and TRBJ2-7; possible D gene TRBD1, 7 bases. The CDR3 sequence is 15 residues long. From germline, CDR1 is SGHVS and CDR2 FNYEAQ. Between the trimmed V and J ends, which lost 5 bases and 3 bases, there was a span of 17 bases. The CDR3 bases are TGTGCCAGCAGCCTCGGGCAGGGGGGAATCTACGAGCAGTACTTC. As protein: CASSLGQGGIYEQYF.

The chain is built from TRBV7-9 and TRBJ2-2; D may be TRBD2 (5 bases). CDR3 size: 15 residues. Trimming stripped 1 base from V and 4 bases from J, with 10 bases between. CDR1 SEHNR and CDR2 FQNEAQ come from the germline V gene (reference sequence). This chain's CDR3 is CASSLVGVRTGELFF. The CDR3 nucleotides are TGTGCCAGCAGCTTAGTCGGGGTTCGCACCGGGGAGCTGTTTTTT.